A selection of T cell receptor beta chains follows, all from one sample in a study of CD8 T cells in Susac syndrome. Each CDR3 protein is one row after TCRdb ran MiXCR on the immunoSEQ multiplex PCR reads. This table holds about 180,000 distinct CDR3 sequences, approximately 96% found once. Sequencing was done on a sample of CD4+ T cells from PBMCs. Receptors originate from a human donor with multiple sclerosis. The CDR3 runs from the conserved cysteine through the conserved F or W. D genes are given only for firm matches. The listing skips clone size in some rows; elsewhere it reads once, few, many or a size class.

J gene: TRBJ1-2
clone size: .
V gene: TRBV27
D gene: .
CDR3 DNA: TGTGCCAGCAGTTTTTTGGGGGGCCCTATCAACTATGGCTACACCTTC
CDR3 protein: CASSFLGGPINYGYTF

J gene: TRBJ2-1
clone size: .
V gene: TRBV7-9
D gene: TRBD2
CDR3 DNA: TGTGCCAGCAGCTTAGCGCGGGGGGCGGACCACCACAATGAGCAGTTCTTC
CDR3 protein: CASSLARGADHHNEQFF

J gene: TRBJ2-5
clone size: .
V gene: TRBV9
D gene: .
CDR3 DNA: TGTGCCAGCAGCAGAGCCCCCCAAGAGACCCAGTACTTC
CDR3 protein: CASSRAPQETQYF

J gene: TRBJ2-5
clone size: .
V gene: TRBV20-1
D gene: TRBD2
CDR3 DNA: TGCAGTGCTGGCCCCACAGCGGGGTATGAGACCCAGTACTTC
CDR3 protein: CSAGPTAGYETQYF

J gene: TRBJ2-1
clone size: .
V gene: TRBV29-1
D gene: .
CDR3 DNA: TGCAGCGGAGAAGGGAGGTACAATGAGCAGTTCTTC
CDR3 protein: CSGEGRYNEQFF

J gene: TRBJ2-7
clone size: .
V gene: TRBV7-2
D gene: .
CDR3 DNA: TGTGCCAGCAGCATGGACTGGGGCCCCTACGAGCAGTACTTC
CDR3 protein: CASSMDWGPYEQYF

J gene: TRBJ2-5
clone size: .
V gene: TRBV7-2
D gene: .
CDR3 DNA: TGTGCCAGCAGCTTAGATACACGGGTGGAGGCCCAGTACTTC
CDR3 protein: CASSLDTRVEAQYF

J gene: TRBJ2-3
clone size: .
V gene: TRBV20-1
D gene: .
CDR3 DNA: TGCAGTGCTAGGGCTAGCACAGATACGCAGTATTTT
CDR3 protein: CSARASTDTQYF

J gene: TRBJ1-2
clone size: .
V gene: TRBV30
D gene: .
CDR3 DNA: TGTGCCTGGAGTGTACTGGCAGGGGACTATGGCTACACCTTC
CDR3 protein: CAWSVLAGDYGYTF

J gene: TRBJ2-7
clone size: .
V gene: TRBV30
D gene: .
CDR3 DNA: TGTGCCTGGAGTGTAGGACTACCCACCTACGAGCAGTACTTC
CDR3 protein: CAWSVGLPTYEQYF

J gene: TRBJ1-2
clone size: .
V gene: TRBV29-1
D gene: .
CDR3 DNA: TGCAGCGTTGAAGGACCGTTTAACTATGGCTACACCTTC
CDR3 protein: CSVEGPFNYGYTF

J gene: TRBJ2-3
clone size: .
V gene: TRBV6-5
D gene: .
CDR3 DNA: TGTGCCAGCGGATTTACGGGCGATACGCAGTATTTT
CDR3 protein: CASGFTGDTQYF

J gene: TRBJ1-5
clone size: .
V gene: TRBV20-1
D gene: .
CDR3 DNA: TGCAGTGCTAGAGATGGGTGGCAGGCCGATGGGCCCCAGCATTTT
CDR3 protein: CSARDGWQADGPQHF

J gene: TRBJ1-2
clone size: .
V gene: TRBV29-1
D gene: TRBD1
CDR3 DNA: TGCAGCGTTGATGGACAGGGGGCCTATGGCTACACCTTC
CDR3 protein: CSVDGQGAYGYTF

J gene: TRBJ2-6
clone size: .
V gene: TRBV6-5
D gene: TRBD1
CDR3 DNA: TGTGCCAGCAGCCCCGGGACAGGGGGACCCTTTTACCTGACTTTC
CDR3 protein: CASSPGTGGPFYLTF

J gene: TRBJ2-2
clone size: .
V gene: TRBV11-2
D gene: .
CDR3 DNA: TGTGCCAGCAGCTTAAAGAGGAACACCGGGGAGCTGTTTTTT
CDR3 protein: CASSLKRNTGELFF

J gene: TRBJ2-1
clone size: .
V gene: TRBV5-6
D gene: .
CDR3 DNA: TGTGCCAGCAGCTTGGCCGGCGTTCGGGATGAGCAGTTCTTC
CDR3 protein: CASSLAGVRDEQFF

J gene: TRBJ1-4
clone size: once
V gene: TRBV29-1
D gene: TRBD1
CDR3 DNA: TGCAGCGCCGGACAGGGAGGGGAAAAACTGTTTTTT
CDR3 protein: CSAGQGGEKLFF

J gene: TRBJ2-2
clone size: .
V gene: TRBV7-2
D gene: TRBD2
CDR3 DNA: TGTGCCAGCAGAAGAGGACTAGCGGGGTCCCCGAACACCGGGGAGCTGTTTTTT
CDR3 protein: CASRRGLAGSPNTGELFF

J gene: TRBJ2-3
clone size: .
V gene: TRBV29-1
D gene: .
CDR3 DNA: TGCAGCGCCCTCAGCGGTGGCACAGATACGCAGTATTTT
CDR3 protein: CSALSGGTDTQYF

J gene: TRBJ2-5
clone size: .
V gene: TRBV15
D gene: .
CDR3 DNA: TGTGCCACCAGCAGTTGGAATTCAGTGAAAGAGACCCAGTACTTC
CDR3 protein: CATSSWNSVKETQYF

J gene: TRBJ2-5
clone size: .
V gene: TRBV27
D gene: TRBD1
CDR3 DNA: TGTGCCAGCAGCCACAGGGGGCAGAGGGAGACCCAGTACTTC
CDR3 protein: CASSHRGQRETQYF

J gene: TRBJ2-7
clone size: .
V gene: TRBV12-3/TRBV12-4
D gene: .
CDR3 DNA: TGTGCCAGCAGTTTAGCGGGGGTGAGCAGCAGCGAGCAGTACTTC
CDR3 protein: CASSLAGVSSSEQYF

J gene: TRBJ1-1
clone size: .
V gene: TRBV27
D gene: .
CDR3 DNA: TGTGCCAGCAGTTCCCAGGTGTACACTGAAGCTTTCTTT
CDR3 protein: CASSSQVYTEAFF